The 29 T cell receptor beta chains below were found in one sample sequenced in a study of technical replicates of blood from several donors. Produced via immunoSEQ multiplex PCR; TCRdb's table is partial and in-frame only. The sample lists roughly 62,000 clones, around nine tenths seen once, with approximately 4.8% in the top ten. Sequenced: PBMCs. The origin of the receptors is a human donor in good health. Some clones in this sample may be carry-over from other donors' samples.

The gene calls are TRBV19 and TRBJ2-7; D is perhaps TRBD1 (6 bases). This CDR3 has 14 amino acids. V lost 3 bases and J lost 0, with 9 bases in between. Germline CDR1 LNHDA, CDR2 SQIVND (reference sequence). CDR3: CASSIGRGSYEQYF. CDR3 nucleotide sequence: TGTGCCAGTAGTATTGGCAGGGGCTCCTACGAGCAGTACTTC.

The chain carries TRBV9 and TRBJ2-1; 9 bases are shared with TRBD2. The CDR3 length is 14 residues. Germline trimming cut 3 bases from V and 9 bases from J; bases unmatched to any gene: 7. From germline, CDR1 is SGDLS and CDR2 YYNGEE. This CDR3 is CASSEIAGEGEQFF. In nucleotides, the CDR3 is TGTGCCAGCAGCGAGATAGCGGGAGAAGGTGAGCAGTTCTTC.

This clone showed up just once. The chain links TRBV29-1 to TRBJ1-3; D not certain. The CDR3 is 13 amino acids. Deletions cut 6 bases from V and 1 base from J, with 10 bases between. Per germline, CDR1 SQVTM and CDR2 ANQGSEA. The CDR3 sequence: CSVSVNSGNTIYF. DNA for the CDR3: TGCAGCGTATCGGTTAATTCTGGAAACACCATATATTTT.

This clone was counted between two and nine times. DNA of the CDR3: TGTGCCAGTAGTCCAACAGGGGTGCATGGCTACACCTTC. Protein: CASSPTGVHGYTF. The J gene is TRBJ1-2, the V gene TRBV19; 7 positions agree with TRBD1. Germline CDR1 is LNHDA and CDR2 is SQIVND (reference sequence). CDR3 size: 13 residues. Trimming cost V 5 bases and J 6 bases; bases outside gene matches: 6. The variable domain in full, with the rest retrieved from reference TRBV19 and TRBJ1-2, is DGGITQSPKYLFRKEGQNVTLSCEQNLNHDAMYWYRQDPGQGLRLIYYSQIVNDFQKGDIAEGYSVSREKKESFPLTVTSAQKNPTAFYLCASSPTGVHGYTFGSGTRLTVV.

The chain employs TRBV5-1 and TRBJ1-1, with TRBD1 identical over 10 bases. V lost 4 bases, J lost 1 base, and 7 bases stayed unmatched. Looked up from germline, CDR1 is SGHRS and CDR2 is YFSETQ. The CDR3 is 16 amino acids. CDR3 nucleotides: TGCGCCAGCAGCCTGGGACAGGGGATTTCGAACACTGAAGCTTTCTTT. Translating it yields CASSLGQGISNTEAFF.

The V gene is TRBV11-1, the J gene TRBJ2-1; D perhaps matches TRBD2 (6 bases). V lost 4 bases and J lost 8, with 24 bases in between. In germline, CDR1 is SGHAT, CDR2 FQDESV (reference sequence). This CDR3 region has 17 residues. DNA for the CDR3: TGTGCCAGCAGCTCCCTGACTAGTCATATTGGGCTCGATGAGCAGTTCTTC. Amino acids: CASSSLTSHIGLDEQFF.

The chain joins TRBV23-1 to TRBJ1-5; the match to TRBD1 covers 8 bases. TRBV23-1 belongs to the ORF category, with a function that is uncertain. V was pared by 2 bases and J by 6 bases, with 6 bases of the junction left unmatched. This CDR3 spans 15 amino acids. The CDR3 loop reads CASSQEDRGLQPQHF. The CDR3 region has the DNA TGCGCCAGCAGTCAAGAAGACAGGGGCCTTCAGCCCCAGCATTTT.

As DNA, the CDR3 is TGTGCCAGCAGTCGGGACAATGAGCAGTTCTTC. Translating gives CASSRDNEQFF. The rearrangement joins TRBV6-5 to TRBJ2-1; D uncertain. The CDR3 runs 11 residues. V was cut by 5 bases and J by 5 bases, with 4 bases left in between. Germline V gives CDR1 MNHEY, CDR2 SVGAGI.

This clone was counted only a few times. The J gene is TRBJ1-1, the V gene TRBV6-5, with TRBD1 matching over 8 bases. The CDR3 contains 14 residues. CDR1 and CDR2 (germline): MNHEY, SVGAGI. The trim removed 7 bases at V and 3 bases at J, leaving 7 bases unmatched. In nucleotides, the CDR3 is TGTGCCAGCAATCAGGGACAGGCCCACACTGAAGCTTTCTTT. Translating it yields CASNQGQAHTEAFF.

In this sample, this clone turned up once. The genes are TRBV23-1 and TRBJ2-4; the match to TRBD1 covers 10 bases. TRBV23-1 is labeled an ORF, and its function is uncertain. This CDR3 region has 20 residues. V was pared by 4 bases and J by 3 bases, with 18 bases of the junction left unmatched. CDR3 in amino acids: CASSPLLRDRGPLVKNIQYF. The CDR3 bases are TGCGCCAGCAGTCCCCTCCTAAGGGACAGGGGACCTCTCGTCAAAAACATTCAGTACTTC.

The chain combines TRBV4-2 with TRBJ1-6; no reliable D call. The CDR3 runs to 16 residues. The germline CDR1 and CDR2 sequences are LGHNA and YNFKEQ. V was pared by 4 bases and J by 8 bases, with 18 bases between. CDR3 in amino acids: CASSPAPNPSDSPLHF. In nucleotides, the CDR3 is TGTGCCAGCAGCCCTGCACCGAACCCCTCGGATTCACCCCTCCACTTT.

V gene TRBV7-7 combines with J gene TRBJ2-2; 7 positions agree with TRBD1. Germline V gene lookup returns CDR1 SSHAT and CDR2 FNYEAQ (reference sequence). There are 15 residues in the CDR3. After removal of 5 bases from V and 2 bases from J, the junction contained 5 bases not matched to a gene. CDR3 DNA sequence: TGTGCCAGCAGCAAGACAGGGATTAACACCGGGGAGCTGTTTTTT. As protein: CASSKTGINTGELFF. Filled out from reference TRBV7-7 and TRBJ2-2, the complete variable domain reads GAGVSQSPRYKVTKRGQDVTLRCDPISSHATLYWYQQALGQGPEFLTYFNYEAQPDKSGLPSDRFSAERPEGSISTLTIQRTEQRDSAMYRCASSKTGINTGELFFGEGSRLTVL.

This clone showed up just a few times. The chain joins TRBV5-1 to TRBJ2-5, with 11 positions matching TRBD2. This CDR3 contains 15 residues. Germline assignment: CDR1 SGHRS and CDR2 YFSETQ. J gave up 1 base and V 4 bases, and 3 bases lay outside the gene matches. The chain's CDR3 is CASSPGLAAQETQYF. As DNA, the CDR3 is TGCGCCAGCAGCCCGGGACTAGCGGCCCAAGAGACCCAGTACTTC.

On this clone itself: Other DNA sequences of this sample code for an identical CDR3. The chain has TRBV5-1 and TRBJ2-1; D is possibly TRBD2 (6 bases). The germline V gene has CDR1 SGHRS and CDR2 YFSETQ. Deletions cut 4 bases from V and 4 bases from J, with 12 bases between. The CDR3 runs 14 residues. The CDR3 DNA sequence: TGCGCCAGCAGCGGGTCCGGGGGTTACAATGAGCAGTTCTTC. It encodes CASSGSGGYNEQFF.

This chain connects TRBV19 to TRBJ1-1, with a tentative D call TRBD1 (5 bases). Germline CDR1 LNHDA, CDR2 SQIVND (reference sequence). The CDR3 totals 14 residues. V was shortened by 5 bases and J by 4 bases, with 14 bases between the two germline ends. CDR3 residues: CASSAGGVGTEAFF. The CDR3 region has the DNA TGTGCCAGTAGTGCCGGGGGGGTCGGCACTGAAGCTTTCTTT.

The chain employs TRBV5-4 and TRBJ1-2, with TRBD1 identical over 9 bases. V lost 0 bases, J lost 8 bases, and 5 bases stayed unmatched. CDR3 length: 14 residues. Germline V gene lookup returns CDR1 SGHNT and CDR2 YYREEE (reference sequence). The CDR3 loop is CASSLGDRVKGYTF. The CDR3 nucleotides read TGTGCCAGCAGCTTGGGGGACAGGGTGAAGGGCTACACCTTC.

The rearrangement links TRBV29-1 to TRBJ2-3, with TRBD2 matching over 8 bases. Germline trimming cut 4 bases from V and 0 bases from J; bases unmatched to any gene: 9. Germline V lookup: CDR1 SQVTM, CDR2 ANQGSEA. This CDR3 has 16 residues. The CDR3 loop reads CSVGPSSGYSTDTQYF. CDR3 DNA: TGCAGCGTTGGGCCCTCTAGCGGGTACAGCACAGATACGCAGTATTTT.

The genes are TRBV30 and TRBJ2-3; D is perhaps TRBD2 (6 bases). The CDR3 has 15 residues. In germline, CDR1 is GTSNPN, CDR2 SVGIG (reference sequence). The V end was cut by 5 bases, the J end by 0 bases, with 15 bases between. The CDR3 DNA follows: TGTGCCTGGGACTTTGGGGGGACTAGCACAGATACGCAGTATTTT. This sequence encodes CAWDFGGTSTDTQYF.

The chain combines TRBV6-6 with TRBJ2-1; TRBD2 is a possible D gene (6 bases). Germline lookup yields CDR1 MNHNY and CDR2 SVGAGI (reference sequence). CDR3 length: 14 amino acids. Trimming stripped 0 bases from V and 10 bases from J, with 13 bases between. DNA of the CDR3: TGTGCCAGCAGTTACTCGAGGACTACCCAGGAGCAGTTCTTC. Translating gives CASSYSRTTQEQFF.

The chain combines TRBV30 with TRBJ2-7; D is undetermined. This CDR3 has 11 amino acids. Per germline, CDR1 GTSNPN and CDR2 SVGIG (reference sequence). The V end lost 6 bases, the J end lost 3 bases, and 9 bases lay between the germline ends. For the CDR3, the DNA is TGTGCCTGCTCGACTGGCTACGAGCAGTACTTC. Its protein is CACSTGYEQYF.

This clone was found once. The CDR3 bases are TGCAGCGTTTTACTCGAAAACACCGGGGAGCTGTTTTTT. It is translated as CSVLLENTGELFF. V usage is TRBV29-1 and J usage is TRBJ2-2, with D unclear. CDR3 length: 13 amino acids. Looked up from germline, CDR1 is SQVTM and CDR2 is ANQGSEA. The V end lost 5 bases, the J end lost 2 bases, and 9 bases lay between the germline ends.

This clone appeared a single time. The chain has TRBV7-3 and TRBJ2-7, with a weak D call TRBD2 (6 bases). This CDR3 region has 13 residues. Germline V lookup: CDR1 SGHTA, CDR2 FQGTGA. The V and J ends lost 6 bases and 5 bases respectively, with 14 bases between them. The CDR3 loop is CASSSGAGNEQYF. CDR3 DNA sequence: TGTGCCAGCAGTTCTGGGGCGGGAAACGAGCAGTACTTC.

The chain employs TRBV2 and TRBJ1-1; D uncertain. V lost 8 bases and J 0 bases, leaving 7 bases between the germline ends. The CDR3 covers 12 residues. In germline, CDR1 is SNHLY, CDR2 FYNNEI. CDR3 sequence (DNA): TGTGCCAGCCCGGGGTTGAACACTGAAGCTTTCTTT. Its translation is CASPGLNTEAFF.

The V and J genes are TRBV30 and TRBJ2-1; D perhaps matches TRBD2 (7 bases). CDR1 is GTSNPN and CDR2 is SVGIG in the germline V gene (reference sequence). The CDR3 contains 15 residues. With 0 bases removed from V and 4 bases from J, the gap between germline ends came to 13 bases. The CDR3 loop is CAWSVRGALYNEQFF. The CDR3 DNA is TGTGCCTGGAGTGTACGGGGGGCCTTATACAATGAGCAGTTCTTC.

This rearrangement joins TRBV4-2 to TRBJ2-7; possibly TRBD2 for D (5 bases). V dropped 0 bases and J dropped 4 bases, with 13 bases sitting between them. The germline V gene has CDR1 LGHNA and CDR2 YNFKEQ. The CDR3 contains 15 residues. The CDR3 loop reads CASSQDRGSRYEQYF. CDR3 DNA: TGTGCCAGCAGCCAAGATCGTGGGAGTCGTTACGAGCAGTACTTC.

This clone was recorded only once. This chain uses TRBV7-2 with TRBJ2-7; 10 bases match TRBD2. Trimming at V came to 2 bases and at J to 3 bases, leaving 10 bases not matched to a gene. CDR1 is SGHTA and CDR2 is FQGNSA in the germline V gene. The CDR3 is made up of 17 amino acids. The DNA of the CDR3 is TGTGCCAGCAGCTTATGGGCTAGCGGGAGTAGTATCTACGAGCAGTACTTC. Translated: CASSLWASGSSIYEQYF.

This rearrangement joins TRBV2 to TRBJ2-7, with 9 positions matching TRBD2. Germline trimming cut 8 bases from V and 0 bases from J; bases unmatched to any gene: 8. The length of the CDR3 is 15 residues. Germline loops: CDR1 SNHLY, CDR2 FYNNEI. CDR3 sequence reads: CASGGGTSHSYEQYF. The CDR3 DNA reads TGTGCCAGCGGGGGGGGGACTAGCCACTCCTACGAGCAGTACTTC.

The chain joins TRBV7-9 to TRBJ1-1; D is perhaps TRBD1 (6 bases). The CDR3 consists of 14 residues. Trimming left V 4 bases short and J 5 bases short, with 14 bases between. In germline, CDR1 is SEHNR, CDR2 FQNEAQ (reference sequence). CDR3 protein: CASSSQDSGTEAFF. As DNA, the CDR3 is TGTGCCAGCAGCTCCCAGGACAGTGGGACTGAAGCTTTCTTT.

This chain connects TRBV5-4 to TRBJ1-1; 9 bases agree with TRBD1. CDR1 is SGHNT and CDR2 is YYREEE in the germline V gene (reference sequence). This CDR3 contains 15 residues. Trimming at V came to 0 bases and at J to 6 bases, leaving 6 bases not matched to a gene. DNA of the CDR3: TGTGCCAGCAGCTTGGCCGGGACAGGGATGGCTGAAGCTTTCTTT. Translation gives CASSLAGTGMAEAFF.